Given below is one T cell receptor (beta chain) in context. Antigen: not known. Germline trimming cut 2 bases from V and 5 bases from J; bases unmatched to any gene: 9. The CDR3 length is 15 residues. Looked up from germline, CDR1 is LNHNV and CDR2 is YYDKDF (reference sequence). The data stem from a study of cytomegalovirus exposure and HLA in healthy donors. Clones were sequenced by immunoSEQ multiplex PCR, and TCRdb holds only the in-frame ones, with some missing. The repertoire includes about 150,000 clones, 80% to 90% of them detected once, and 20% to 25% sits in the top ten. Study-wide points: It was reportedly the case that the classifier diagnosed cytomegalovirus status with high specificity and sensitivity. A few chains linked to CMV were shown in vitro to be specific for CMV antigens. That first-cohort TCR clusters tended to co-occur in the approximately 110 validation repertoires was found in a later analysis.

The receptor was isolated from a young man in good health and CMV-seropositive. J is TRBJ2-7 and V is TRBV15; 7 bases line up with TRBD2. Sequencing was carried out using PBMCs. In DNA, the CDR3 is TGTGCCACCAGCAGAAGGGAGGGCCCCCGGAACGAGCAGTACTTC. As protein: CATSRREGPRNEQYF.